A selection of T cell receptor beta chains follows, all from one sample in a study of OX40 agonist ivuxolimab in advanced cancers. Generated by immunoSEQ multiplex PCR, the TCRdb table keeps only in-frame clones and is missing some. The sample has fewer than 35,000 clones; about nine tenths are singletons. The specimen comprised CD4+ or CD8+ T cells sorted from blood, sampled in a trial of the OX40 agonist ivuxolimab. The receptor set was obtained from an adult with an advanced solid tumor such as melanoma, head and neck, liver or kidney cancer. Each CDR3 is given with its conserved first and last residue. A D gene is named only where the DNA matches it firmly. Clone size, where shown, is once, few, many, or a class for clones that have expanded.

few,TRBV7-9,.,TRBJ1-3,CASSRIGSGNTIYF,TGTGCCAGCAGCCGGATTGGCTCTGGAAACACCATATATTTT
.,TRBV9,.,TRBJ2-7,CASTVGPREDEQYF,TGTGCCAGCACGGTTGGACCCAGGGAGGACGAGCAGTACTTC
.,TRBV28,.,TRBJ2-5,CASSRGTQYF,TGTGCCAGCAGCCGGGGGACCCAGTACTTC
few,TRBV14,TRBD2,TRBJ2-3,CATNRLAGGTQYF,TGTGCCACCAACAGACTAGCGGGAGGAACGCAGTATTTT
.,TRBV13,TRBD2,TRBJ2-7,CASSNTGTSGSRGYEQYF,TGTGCCAGCAGCAATACCGGGACTAGCGGCAGCCGGGGCTACGAGCAGTACTTC
once,TRBV19,.,TRBJ2-1,CASSIGAGTYNEQFF,TGTGCCAGTAGTATAGGGGCGGGGACCTACAATGAGCAGTTCTTC
.,TRBV19,.,TRBJ1-2,CASSIGGTTNYGYTF,TGTGCCAGTAGTATAGGAGGAACTACTAACTATGGCTACACCTTC
.,TRBV5-1,.,TRBJ2-7,CASSVQLLGQSSYEQYF,TGCGCCAGCAGCGTGCAACTCTTAGGACAGTCCTCCTACGAGCAGTACTTC
.,TRBV20-1,.,TRBJ1-5,CSALGPGAQHF,TGCAGTGCTCTGGGCCCTGGGGCCCAGCATTTT
.,TRBV29-1,TRBD1,TRBJ1-3,CSVGGQALASGNTIYF,TGCAGCGTTGGCGGACAGGCTCTTGCCTCTGGAAACACCATATATTTT
.,TRBV5-4,.,TRBJ1-3,CASSSGGAGNTIYF,TGTGCCAGCAGCTCTGGAGGAGCTGGAAACACCATATATTTT
once,TRBV4-2,.,TRBJ2-5,CASSTLGVGETQYF,TGTGCCAGCAGCACCCTAGGGGTCGGGGAGACCCAGTACTTC
.,TRBV5-1,TRBD2,TRBJ2-7,CASSLGGGVEQYF,TGCGCCAGCAGCCTGGGTGGGGGGGTCGAGCAGTACTTC
.,TRBV5-1,.,TRBJ2-1,CASSATNRYNEQFF,TGCGCCAGCAGCGCCACGAACCGCTACAATGAGCAGTTCTTC
.,TRBV6-6,.,TRBJ1-5,CASSYEVGSGQPQHF,TGTGCCAGCAGTTACGAGGTAGGGTCCGGTCAGCCCCAGCATTTT
once,TRBV25-1,TRBD2,TRBJ2-1,CASSLLAGSSGEQFF,TGTGCCAGCAGCCTACTAGCGGGATCCTCAGGGGAGCAGTTCTTC
.,TRBV7-2,.,TRBJ2-1,CASSLDSTRVYNEQFF,TGTGCCAGCAGCCTTGACTCGACGAGGGTATACAATGAGCAGTTCTTC
.,TRBV5-1,TRBD2,TRBJ2-3,CASKRREDTDTQYF,TGCGCCAGCAAGCGGCGGGAGGACACAGATACGCAGTATTTT
.,TRBV15,.,TRBJ2-3,CATSRRADTQYF,TGTGCCACCAGCAGACGTGCAGATACGCAGTATTTT
once,TRBV5-1,.,TRBJ1-3,CASSLGGRPGNTIYF,TGCGCCAGCAGCTTGGGGGGCAGGCCTGGAAACACCATATATTTT
.,TRBV7-2,.,TRBJ1-1,CASSLQYTEAFF,TGTGCCAGCAGTCTACAGTACACTGAAGCTTTCTTT
.,TRBV5-4,.,TRBJ1-3,CASSSIGGSSGNTIYF,TGTGCCAGCAGCTCGATCGGGGGCAGCTCTGGAAACACCATATATTTT
.,TRBV5-8,.,TRBJ1-1,CASSLGRGWSTEAFF,TGTGCCAGCAGCTTGGGTAGAGGGTGGAGCACTGAAGCTTTCTTT
.,TRBV6-1,TRBD1,TRBJ2-7,CASSLDRGPEQYF,TGTGCCAGCAGCTTAGACAGGGGGCCCGAGCAGTACTTC
.,TRBV25-1,.,TRBJ1-6,CASSELGVNYNSPLHF,TGTGCCAGCAGTGAATTAGGGGTCAACTATAATTCACCCCTCCACTTT
.,TRBV2,TRBD1,TRBJ1-2,CASSRDSSNYGYTF,TGTGCCAGCAGCCGGGACAGCTCTAACTATGGCTACACCTTC
.,TRBV11-3,.,TRBJ2-3,CASSFARTDTQYF,TGTGCCAGCAGCTTCGCCCGCACAGATACGCAGTATTTT
.,TRBV27,TRBD1,TRBJ1-4,CASSSPDRAKLFF,TGTGCCAGCAGTTCCCCGGACAGGGCCAAACTGTTTTTT
.,TRBV7-2,TRBD1,TRBJ1-2,CASSLGTGGNYGYTF,TGTGCCAGCAGCTTAGGCACAGGGGGCAACTATGGCTACACCTTC
.,TRBV18,TRBD1,TRBJ1-3,CASSLTGGITGNTIYF,TGTGCCAGCTCTTTAACAGGGGGAATAACTGGAAACACCATATATTTT
few,TRBV30,.,TRBJ1-3,CAWTRREGNTIYF,TGTGCCTGGACCAGGAGAGAAGGAAACACCATATATTTT
.,TRBV5-4,.,TRBJ2-1,CASSLRQVPYNEQFF,TGTGCCAGCAGCTTGAGACAGGTTCCCTACAATGAGCAGTTCTTC
.,TRBV5-5,.,TRBJ2-3,CASSSGYTDTQYF,TGTGCCAGCAGCTCCGGATATACAGATACGCAGTATTTT
once,TRBV9,.,TRBJ2-2,CASSGVNTGELFF,TGTGCCAGCAGCGGAGTAAACACCGGGGAGCTGTTTTTT
.,TRBV5-1,.,TRBJ1-6,CASSIDTNSPLHF,TGCGCCAGCAGCATTGACACGAATTCACCCCTCCACTTT
once,TRBV6-7,.,TRBJ2-4,CARRLAKNIQYF,TGTGCCAGGAGGTTGGCCAAAAACATTCAGTACTTC
.,TRBV19,.,TRBJ1-4,CASISGTAQREKLFF,TGTGCCAGTATCTCAGGGACCGCGCAAAGAGAAAAACTGTTTTTT
.,TRBV20-1,.,TRBJ2-5,CSARERETQYF,TGCAGTGCTAGAGAGCGGGAGACCCAGTACTTC
.,TRBV27,.,TRBJ2-6,CASSHNTGNSGANVLTF,TGTGCCAGCAGCCATAATACAGGGAACTCTGGGGCCAACGTCCTGACTTTC
.,TRBV6-5,TRBD1,TRBJ2-7,CASSPGQGARNEQYF,TGTGCCAGCAGTCCCGGACAGGGGGCCCGGAACGAGCAGTACTTC
.,TRBV9,TRBD2,TRBJ2-5,CASSDVAGGPETQYF,TGTGCCAGCAGCGACGTAGCGGGAGGGCCAGAGACCCAGTACTTC
.,TRBV19,TRBD1,TRBJ2-3,CASSGRRGQADTQYF,TGTGCCAGTAGTGGCCGAAGGGGGCAGGCAGATACGCAGTATTTT
few,TRBV7-9,TRBD1,TRBJ1-1,CASSKQGAITEAFF,TGTGCCAGCAGCAAACAGGGGGCGATCACTGAAGCTTTCTTT
.,TRBV5-1,TRBD2,TRBJ2-7,CASSLETSGMGEQYF,TGCGCCAGCAGCTTGGAGACTAGCGGGATGGGGGAGCAGTACTTC
.,TRBV7-2,.,TRBJ1-1,CASSLELIQLLTATEAFF,TGTGCCAGCAGCTTAGAACTTATACAACTTTTAACTGCCACTGAAGCTTTCTTT
.,TRBV4-1,TRBD1,TRBJ2-2,CASSQGTGVDGELFF,TGCGCCAGCAGCCAAGGGACAGGGGTCGACGGGGAGCTGTTTTTT